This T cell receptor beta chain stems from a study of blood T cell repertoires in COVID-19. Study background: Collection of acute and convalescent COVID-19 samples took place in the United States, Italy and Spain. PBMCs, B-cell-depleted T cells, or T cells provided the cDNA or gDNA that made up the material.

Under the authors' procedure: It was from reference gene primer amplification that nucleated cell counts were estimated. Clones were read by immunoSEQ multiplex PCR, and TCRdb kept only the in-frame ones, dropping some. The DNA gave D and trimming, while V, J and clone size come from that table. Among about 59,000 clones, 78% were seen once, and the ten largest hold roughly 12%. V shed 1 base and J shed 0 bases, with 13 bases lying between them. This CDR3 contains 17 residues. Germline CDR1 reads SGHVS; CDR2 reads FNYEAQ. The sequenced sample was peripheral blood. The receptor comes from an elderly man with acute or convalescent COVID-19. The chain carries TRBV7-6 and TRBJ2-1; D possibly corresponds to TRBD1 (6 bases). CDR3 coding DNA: TGTGCCAGCAGCTTAGGAGGACAGTGGAGCTCCTACAATGAGCAGTTCTTC. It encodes CASSLGGQWSSYNEQFF.